The 23 T cell receptor beta chains below all came from one sample that was sequenced in a study of T-cell memory formation after mild COVID-19. TCRdb recomputed calls from the 5' RACE reads with MiXCR, one row per CDR3 protein. The sample includes some 120,000 distinct CDR3 sequences, about 15% of them seen just once. The sequencing sample was made of PBMCs or a T cell subset sorted from them (not recorded which). The source is a man younger than 30 who had mild COVID-19 (a few samples of this study predate the infection). Cell type and time point are not known.

This clonotype was detected only a few times. The rearrangement links TRBV12-5 to TRBJ2-2; D perhaps matches TRBD1 (5 bases). Germline V CDR1 and CDR2: LGHNT, FRNRAP. V lost 5 bases to trimming and J lost 5 bases, with 15 bases between them. CDR3 length: 15 residues. In DNA, the CDR3 is TGTGCTAGTGGTGCCCGTGACAGCTCAACCGGGGAGCTGTTTTTT. Its protein is CASGARDSSTGELFF.

This chain links TRBV3-1 with TRBJ2-2, with D hard to call. The V gene's germline CDR1 is LGHDT and CDR2 YNNKEL (reference sequence). The CDR3 extends over 14 amino acids. V lost 0 bases and J 4 bases, leaving 6 bases between the germline ends. The DNA of the CDR3 is TGTGCCAGCAGCCAAGAATATAGCACCGGGGAGCTGTTTTTT. Translating it yields CASSQEYSTGELFF.

The J gene is TRBJ2-5, the V gene TRBV19, with 8 bases fitting TRBD1. CDR1 LNHDA and CDR2 SQIVND come from the germline V gene (reference sequence). The trim removed 6 bases at V and 2 bases at J, leaving 5 bases unmatched. This CDR3 comprises 14 residues. This chain's CDR3 is CASRDRGGQETQYF. CDR3 in DNA: TGTGCCAGTAGAGACAGGGGAGGACAAGAGACCCAGTACTTC. Based on the CDR3 plus reference TRBV19 and TRBJ2-5, the full variable domain is DGGITQSPKYLFRKEGQNVTLSCEQNLNHDAMYWYRQDPGQGLRLIYYSQIVNDFQKGDIAEGYSVSREKKESFPLTVTSAQKNPTAFYLCASRDRGGQETQYFGPGTRLLVL.

This clonotype was counted a few times. The chain joins TRBV30 to TRBJ2-5, with 8 bases lining up with TRBD1. Germline values: CDR1 GTSNPN, CDR2 SVGIG (reference sequence). V shed 5 bases, J shed 5 bases, and the junction held 7 bases outside the gene matches. The CDR3 sequence is 13 residues long. CDR3 sequence reads: CAWDRGSGETQYF. The CDR3 bases are TGTGCCTGGGACAGGGGCTCGGGGGAGACCCAGTACTTC. The full variable domain, in which reference TRBV30 and TRBJ2-5 provide the parts outside the CDR3, is SQTIHQWPATLVQPVGSPLSLECTVEGTSNPNLYWYRQAAGRGLQLLFYSVGIGQISSEVPQNLSASRPQDRQFILSSKKLLLSDSGFYLCAWDRGSGETQYFGPGTRLLVL.

This clonotype has a handful of counts. The chain uses TRBV5-1 and TRBJ2-1; the D gene is possibly TRBD1 (5 bases). The CDR3 runs to 15 residues. The germline V gene has CDR1 SGHRS and CDR2 YFSETQ. Trimming removed 1 base from V and 5 bases from J, with 13 bases in between. CDR3 sequence (DNA): TGCGCCAGCAGCTTGACAGGCGACCCTAACAATGAGCAGTTCTTC. Amino acids: CASSLTGDPNNEQFF. The full variable domain, in which reference TRBV5-1 and TRBJ2-1 provide the parts outside the CDR3, is KAGVTQTPRYLIKTRGQQVTLSCSPISGHRSVSWYQQTPGQGLQFLFEYFSETQRNKGNFPGRFSGRQFSNSRSEMNVSTLELGDSALYLCASSLTGDPNNEQFFGPGTRLTVL.

This clonotype was recorded a few times. This rearrangement joins TRBV2 to TRBJ2-3; 7 bases are shared with TRBD2. V was clipped by 6 bases and J by 4 bases; unmatched bases: 7. Germline loops: CDR1 SNHLY, CDR2 FYNNEI. The CDR3 loop spans 14 amino acids. In DNA, the CDR3 is TGTGCCAGCAGCCGGACTAGGGAGGCAGATACGCAGTATTTT. Translated, it gives CASSRTREADTQYF.

The chain is built from TRBV7-9 and TRBJ2-5; D might be TRBD1 (6 bases). V shed 6 bases and J shed 4 bases, with 12 bases lying between them. Germline loops: CDR1 SEHNR, CDR2 FQNEAQ (reference sequence). This CDR3 contains 13 residues. The CDR3 nucleotides read TGTGCCAGCAGTCGGGGACAACTAGAGACCCAGTACTTC. Translated, it gives CASSRGQLETQYF.

The chain has TRBV11-3 and TRBJ1-5; tentatively, D is TRBD1 (5 bases). The CDR3 loop spans 15 amino acids. Per the germline V gene, CDR1 is SGHNT and CDR2 is YENEEA. Deletions cut 1 base from V and 5 bases from J, with 12 bases between. As DNA, the CDR3 is TGTGCCAGCAGCTTAGTCAGAGGGGAATATCAGCCCCAGCATTTT. Translating gives CASSLVRGEYQPQHF.

This clonotype was recorded a few times. The chain is built from TRBV5-1 and TRBJ1-1; no clear D gene. The CDR3 is 14 residues long. Germline-derived CDR1 and CDR2 are SGHRS and YFSETQ. V was clipped by 0 bases and J by 1 base, with 7 bases between them. CDR3 sequence reads: CASSLARANTEAFF. CDR3 sequence (DNA): TGCGCCAGCAGCTTGGCTCGTGCGAACACTGAAGCTTTCTTT.

In its sample, this clonotype was seen a few times. This chain links TRBV4-3 with TRBJ2-3; D may match TRBD1 or TRBD2 (5 bases each). V was pared by 4 bases and J by 0 bases, with 14 bases between. The CDR3 sequence is 16 residues long. The germline CDR1 and CDR2 sequences are LGHNA and YSLEER. CDR3 in amino acids: CASSRQGTASTDTQYF. As DNA, the CDR3 is TGCGCCAGCAGCCGACAAGGGACCGCTAGCACAGATACGCAGTATTTT.

The chain has TRBV18 and TRBJ1-6; D not resolved. The germline gives CDR1 KGHSH, CDR2 LQKENI. Between the trimmed V and J ends, which lost 2 bases and 6 bases, there was a span of 2 bases. There are 12 residues in the CDR3. The CDR3 region is CASSPVNSPLHF. CDR3 bases: TGTGCCAGCTCACCAGTTAATTCACCCCTCCACTTT.

The chain couples TRBV6-2 or TRBV6-3 to TRBJ2-3; 11 bases line up with TRBD2. There are 20 residues in the CDR3. The V and J ends lost 6 bases and 0 bases, in that order; junction bases with no gene match: 17. Germline V gives CDR1 MNHEY, CDR2 SVGEGT. The DNA for the CDR3 is TGTGCCAGCAGGGCCCTACCTGTAGCGGGGGGGACACATAGCACAGATACGCAGTATTTT. As protein: CASRALPVAGGTHSTDTQYF.

The chain is built from TRBV4-3 and TRBJ2-4, with a weak D call TRBD1 (5 bases). Trimming took 1 base from V and 0 from J, leaving 10 bases between them. The CDR3 is made up of 16 amino acids. Germline V gives CDR1 LGHNA, CDR2 YSLEER. The CDR3 sequence is CASSQGQSLAKNIQYF. The CDR3 DNA is TGCGCCAGCAGCCAAGGACAGTCCCTAGCCAAAAACATTCAGTACTTC.

This clonotype was seen only a few times. The chain joins TRBV5-1 to TRBJ2-1; D is tentatively TRBD1 or TRBD2 (5 bases each). Germline assignment: CDR1 SGHRS and CDR2 YFSETQ. V dropped 2 bases and J dropped 6 bases, with 15 bases sitting between them. There are 15 residues in the CDR3. The CDR3 protein is CASSLVEGRSNEQFF. The CDR3, as DNA: TGCGCCAGCAGCTTAGTTGAGGGGCGATCCAATGAGCAGTTCTTC. The whole variable domain, remainder taken from reference TRBV5-1 and TRBJ2-1, is KAGVTQTPRYLIKTRGQQVTLSCSPISGHRSVSWYQQTPGQGLQFLFEYFSETQRNKGNFPGRFSGRQFSNSRSEMNVSTLELGDSALYLCASSLVEGRSNEQFFGPGTRLTVL.

This clonotype was counted at least ten times. The chain is built from TRBV27 and TRBJ2-6; the D is unclear. The CDR3 loop spans 17 amino acids. Germline assignment: CDR1 MNHEY and CDR2 SMNVEV (reference sequence). Between the trimmed V and J ends, which lost 5 bases and 2 bases, there was a span of 16 bases. CDR3 bases: TGTGCCAGCAGTCCCATGGTGGGTGTCGCTGGGGCCAACGTCCTGACTTTC. This codes for CASSPMVGVAGANVLTF.

This clonotype was seen a few times. The rearrangement joins TRBV7-2 to TRBJ2-1, with 10 bases matching TRBD2. V shed 1 base, J shed 8 bases, and the junction held 5 bases outside the gene matches. The CDR3 is 15 residues long. The germline V gene has CDR1 SGHTA and CDR2 FQGNSA. The CDR3, as DNA: TGTGCCAGCAGCTTAGGACTAGCGGGCCGAGATGAGCAGTTCTTC. Translating it yields CASSLGLAGRDEQFF.

This clonotype was detected only a few times. The chain has TRBV4-3 and TRBJ2-7; D not certain. Germline lookup yields CDR1 LGHNA and CDR2 YSLEER. With 0 bases removed from V and 9 bases from J, the gap between germline ends came to 24 bases. There are 17 residues in the CDR3. The DNA of the CDR3 is TGCGCCAGCAGCCAAGATGATTTGCTCACGCAGCCTCCGTGGCAGTACGTC. Protein: CASSQDDLLTQPPWQYV.

This clonotype was counted only a few times. This chain joins TRBV7-3 and TRBJ2-2, with D possibly being TRBD1 (5 bases). V lost 5 bases to trimming and J lost 7 bases, with 11 bases between them. There are 13 residues in the CDR3. Germline lookup yields CDR1 SGHTA and CDR2 FQGTGA. CDR3: CASSPTVYGELFF. The CDR3 DNA is TGTGCCAGCAGCCCGACAGTATACGGGGAGCTGTTTTTT.

This clonotype was counted between two and nine times. The chain joins TRBV12-3 or TRBV12-4 to TRBJ1-5, with 7 bases lining up with TRBD1. The ends lost 5 bases at V and 6 bases at J; junction bases unmatched: 7. The CDR3 is made up of 14 amino acids. The CDR3 protein is CASSEGAPSQPQHF. CDR3 bases: TGTGCCAGCAGTGAGGGGGCGCCCAGTCAGCCCCAGCATTTT.

This clonotype showed up just a few times. This sequence joins TRBV7-2 and TRBJ2-7; 8 bases match TRBD2. The J segment lost 6 bases and the V segment lost 5 bases, leaving 12 bases of the junction unmatched. This CDR3 is built from 15 residues. In germline, CDR1 is SGHTA, CDR2 FQGNSA. CDR3 bases: TGTGCCAGCAGCACCTGGACTAGCTTGGACGGCGAGCAGTACTTC. Its translation is CASSTWTSLDGEQYF.

J is TRBJ2-5 and V is TRBV5-1, with 9 bases fitting TRBD2. Germline lookup yields CDR1 SGHRS and CDR2 YFSETQ. The CDR3 sequence is 16 residues long. The V gene end was trimmed by 5 bases and the J gene end by 0 bases; junction bases not matched to a gene: 8. The CDR3 region is CASSGRASGNQETQYF. Here the CDR3 DNA reads TGCGCCAGCAGTGGTAGGGCTAGCGGGAACCAAGAGACCCAGTACTTC.

This clonotype was observed a few times. The chain has TRBV6-5 and TRBJ2-5; TRBD2 might be the D (6 bases). The V and J ends lost 2 bases and 0 bases respectively, with 13 bases between them. Germline V CDR1 and CDR2: MNHEY, SVGAGI. This CDR3 contains 16 residues. CDR3 sequence reads: CASSYRRGSHQETQYF. DNA for the CDR3: TGTGCCAGCAGTTACCGTCGGGGGAGCCACCAAGAGACCCAGTACTTC.

J is TRBJ2-3 and V is TRBV6-1; perhaps TRBD2 as D (6 bases). Per germline, CDR1 MNHNS and CDR2 SASEGT. Deletions cut 0 bases from V and 3 bases from J, with 16 bases between. This CDR3 is 17 amino acids long. CDR3 nucleotide sequence: TGTGCCAGCAGTGAAGCAGTCTGGCGGGGAGGAACAGATACGCAGTATTTT. It encodes CASSEAVWRGGTDTQYF.